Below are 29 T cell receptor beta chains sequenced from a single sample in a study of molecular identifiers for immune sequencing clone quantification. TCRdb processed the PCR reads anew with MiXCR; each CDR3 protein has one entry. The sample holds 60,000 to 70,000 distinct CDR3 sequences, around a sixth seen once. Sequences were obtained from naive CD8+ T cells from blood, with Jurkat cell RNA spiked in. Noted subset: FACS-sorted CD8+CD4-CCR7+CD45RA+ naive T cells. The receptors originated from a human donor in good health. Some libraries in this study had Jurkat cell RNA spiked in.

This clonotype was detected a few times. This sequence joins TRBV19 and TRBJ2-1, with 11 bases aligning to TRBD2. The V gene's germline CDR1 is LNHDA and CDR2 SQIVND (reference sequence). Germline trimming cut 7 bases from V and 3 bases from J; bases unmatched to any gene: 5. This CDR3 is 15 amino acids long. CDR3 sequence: CASTNLAGGYNEQFF. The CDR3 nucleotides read TGTGCCAGTACCAACCTAGCGGGAGGCTACAATGAGCAGTTCTTC.

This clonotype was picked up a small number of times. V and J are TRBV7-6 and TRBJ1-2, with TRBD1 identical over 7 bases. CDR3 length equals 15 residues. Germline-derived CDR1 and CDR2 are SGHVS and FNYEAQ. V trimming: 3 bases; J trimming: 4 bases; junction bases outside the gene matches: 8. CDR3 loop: CASSFTDRDAYGYTF. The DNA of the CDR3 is TGTGCCAGCAGCTTCACTGACAGGGATGCCTATGGCTACACCTTC.

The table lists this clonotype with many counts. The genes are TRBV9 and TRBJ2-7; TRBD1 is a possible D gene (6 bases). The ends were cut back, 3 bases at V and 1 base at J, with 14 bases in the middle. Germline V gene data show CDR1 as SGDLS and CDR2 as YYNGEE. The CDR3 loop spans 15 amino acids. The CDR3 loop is CASSAPGTSSYEQYF. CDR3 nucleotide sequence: TGTGCCAGCAGCGCCCCCGGGACATCATCCTACGAGCAGTACTTC.

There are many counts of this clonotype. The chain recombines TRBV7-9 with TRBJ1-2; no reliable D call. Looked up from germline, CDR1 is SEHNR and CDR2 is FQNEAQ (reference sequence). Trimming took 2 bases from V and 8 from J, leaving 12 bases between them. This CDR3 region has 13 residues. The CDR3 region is CASSLMREEGYTF. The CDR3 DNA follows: TGTGCCAGCAGCTTAATGAGGGAAGAAGGCTACACCTTC.

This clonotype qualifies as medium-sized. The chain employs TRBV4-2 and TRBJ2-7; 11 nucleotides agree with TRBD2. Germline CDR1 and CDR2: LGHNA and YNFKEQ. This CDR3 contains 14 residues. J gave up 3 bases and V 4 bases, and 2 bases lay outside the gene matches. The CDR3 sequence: CASSPGTSGYEQYF. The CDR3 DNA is TGTGCCAGCAGCCCCGGGACTAGCGGCTACGAGCAGTACTTC.

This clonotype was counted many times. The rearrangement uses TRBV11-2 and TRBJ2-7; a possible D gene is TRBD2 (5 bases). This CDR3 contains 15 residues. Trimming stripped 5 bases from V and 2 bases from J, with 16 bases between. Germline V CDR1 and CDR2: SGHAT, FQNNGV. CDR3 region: CASSPPRARAYEQYF. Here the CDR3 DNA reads TGTGCCAGCAGCCCGCCGAGGGCTAGGGCCTACGAGCAGTACTTC.

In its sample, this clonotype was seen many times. The CDR3 loop is CASSHLTILSSYNEQFF. The CDR3 nucleotides are TGTGCCAGCAGCCACCTGACTATTCTGAGCTCCTACAATGAGCAGTTCTTC. This rearrangement joins TRBV7-8 to TRBJ2-1, with TRBD2 as a possible D gene (5 bases). The V gene lost 5 bases and the J gene lost 0 bases, with 17 bases spanning the gap. The CDR3 contains 17 residues. The germline CDR1 and CDR2 sequences are SGHVS and FQNEAQ.

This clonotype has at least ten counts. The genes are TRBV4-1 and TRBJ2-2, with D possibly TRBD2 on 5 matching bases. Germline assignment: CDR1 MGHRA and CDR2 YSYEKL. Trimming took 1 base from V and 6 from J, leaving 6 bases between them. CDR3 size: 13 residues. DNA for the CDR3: TGCGCCAGCAGCCAAGGAGGGTCCGGGGAGCTGTTTTTT. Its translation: CASSQGGSGELFF.

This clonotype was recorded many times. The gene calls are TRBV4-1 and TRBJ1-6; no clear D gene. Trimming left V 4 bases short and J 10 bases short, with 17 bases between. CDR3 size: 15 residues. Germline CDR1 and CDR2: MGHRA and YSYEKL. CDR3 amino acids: CASSPVLPGGSPLHF. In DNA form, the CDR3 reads TGCGCCAGCAGCCCGGTCCTCCCTGGTGGATCACCCCTCCACTTT.

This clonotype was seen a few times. CDR3 sequence (DNA): TGCAGTGCTGGTGGGACTAGCGGGGTTGCCTACGAGCAGTACTTC. Its protein product is CSAGGTSGVAYEQYF. The chain has TRBV20-1 and TRBJ2-7; 13 bases align to TRBD2. Germline V gene sequence: CDR1 DFQATT, CDR2 SNEGSKA (reference sequence). V shed 5 bases, J shed 2 bases, and the junction held 6 bases outside the gene matches. CDR3 length: 15 amino acids.

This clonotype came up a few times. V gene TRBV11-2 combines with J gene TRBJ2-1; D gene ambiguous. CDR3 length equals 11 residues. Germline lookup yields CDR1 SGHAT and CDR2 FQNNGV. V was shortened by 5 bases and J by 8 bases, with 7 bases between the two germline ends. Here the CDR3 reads CASSLGHEQFF. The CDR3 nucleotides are TGTGCCAGCAGCCTCGGTCATGAGCAGTTCTTC. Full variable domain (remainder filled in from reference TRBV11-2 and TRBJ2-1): EAGVAQSPRYKIIEKRQSVAFWCNPISGHATLYWYQQILGQGPKLLIQFQNNGVVDDSQLPKDRFSAERLKGVDSTLKIQPAKLEDSAVYLCASSLGHEQFFGPGTRLTVL.

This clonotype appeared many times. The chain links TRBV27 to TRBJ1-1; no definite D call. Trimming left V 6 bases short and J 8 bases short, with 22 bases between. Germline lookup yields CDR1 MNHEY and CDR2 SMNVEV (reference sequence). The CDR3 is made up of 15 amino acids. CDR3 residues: CASRRHALGSAEAFF. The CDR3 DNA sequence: TGTGCCAGCAGACGTCATGCGTTGGGATCGGCGGAAGCTTTCTTT.

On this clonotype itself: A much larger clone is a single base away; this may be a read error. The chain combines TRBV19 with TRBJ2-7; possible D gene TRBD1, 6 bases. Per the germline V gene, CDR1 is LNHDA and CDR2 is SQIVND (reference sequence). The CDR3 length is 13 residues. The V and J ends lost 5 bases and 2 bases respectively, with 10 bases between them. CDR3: CASSVKGAYEQYF. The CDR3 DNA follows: TGTGCCAGTAGTGTAAAGGGGGCCTACGAGCAGTACTTC.

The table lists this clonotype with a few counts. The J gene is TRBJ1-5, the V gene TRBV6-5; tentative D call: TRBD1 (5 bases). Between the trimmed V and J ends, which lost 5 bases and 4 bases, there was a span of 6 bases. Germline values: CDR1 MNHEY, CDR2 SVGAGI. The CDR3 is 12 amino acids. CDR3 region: CASSDRNQPQHF. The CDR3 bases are TGTGCCAGCAGTGACAGAAATCAGCCCCAGCATTTT.

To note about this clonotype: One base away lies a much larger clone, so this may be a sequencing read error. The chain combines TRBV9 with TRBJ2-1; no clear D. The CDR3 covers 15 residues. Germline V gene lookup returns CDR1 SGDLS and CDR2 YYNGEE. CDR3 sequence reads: CAGSVEGLAYNEQFF. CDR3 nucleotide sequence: TGTGCCGGCAGCGTAGAAGGGCTCGCCTACAATGAGCAGTTCTTC.

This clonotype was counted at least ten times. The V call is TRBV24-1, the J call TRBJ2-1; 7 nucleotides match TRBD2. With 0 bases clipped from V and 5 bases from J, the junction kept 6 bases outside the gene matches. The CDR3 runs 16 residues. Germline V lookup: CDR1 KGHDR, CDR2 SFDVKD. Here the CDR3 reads CATSDLWGGKDNEQFF. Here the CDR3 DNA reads TGTGCCACCAGTGATTTGTGGGGGGGGAAAGACAATGAGCAGTTCTTC.

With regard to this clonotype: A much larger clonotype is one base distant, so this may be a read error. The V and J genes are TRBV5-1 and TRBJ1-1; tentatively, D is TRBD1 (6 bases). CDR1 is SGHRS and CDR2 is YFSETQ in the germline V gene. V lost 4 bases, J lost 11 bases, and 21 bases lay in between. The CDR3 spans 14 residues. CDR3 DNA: TGCGCCAGCAGCCAGGACAGTTCGCTCTCCGGTGCTTTCTTT. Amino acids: CASSQDSSLSGAFF.

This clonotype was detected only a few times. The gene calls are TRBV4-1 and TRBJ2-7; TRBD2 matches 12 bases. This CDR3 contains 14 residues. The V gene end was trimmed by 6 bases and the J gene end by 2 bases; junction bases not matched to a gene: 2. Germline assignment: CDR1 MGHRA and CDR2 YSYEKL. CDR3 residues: CASSGLAGPYEQYF. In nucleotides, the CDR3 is TGCGCCAGCAGTGGACTAGCGGGACCCTACGAGCAGTACTTC.

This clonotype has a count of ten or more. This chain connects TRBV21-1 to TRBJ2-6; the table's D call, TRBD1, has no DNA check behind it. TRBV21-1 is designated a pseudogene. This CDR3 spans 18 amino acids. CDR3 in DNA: TGTGCCAGCAGCAAGCCGGGGGCAAACATCTCTGGGGCCAACGTCCTGACTTTC. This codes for CASSKPGANISGANVLTF.

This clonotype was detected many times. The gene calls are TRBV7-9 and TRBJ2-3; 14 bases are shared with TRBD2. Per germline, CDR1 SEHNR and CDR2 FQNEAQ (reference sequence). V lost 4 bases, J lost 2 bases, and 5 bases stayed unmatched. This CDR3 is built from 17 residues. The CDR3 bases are TGTGCCAGCAGCTCCGGGACTAGCGGGAGAGACACAGATACGCAGTATTTT. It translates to CASSSGTSGRDTDTQYF.

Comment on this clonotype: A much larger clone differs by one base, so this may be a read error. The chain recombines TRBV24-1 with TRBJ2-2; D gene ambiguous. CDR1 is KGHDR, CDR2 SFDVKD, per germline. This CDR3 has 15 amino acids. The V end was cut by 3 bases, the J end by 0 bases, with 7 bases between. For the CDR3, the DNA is TGTGCCACCAGTGATAGACCGGCGAACACCGGGGAGCTGTTTTTT. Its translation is CATSDRPANTGELFF.

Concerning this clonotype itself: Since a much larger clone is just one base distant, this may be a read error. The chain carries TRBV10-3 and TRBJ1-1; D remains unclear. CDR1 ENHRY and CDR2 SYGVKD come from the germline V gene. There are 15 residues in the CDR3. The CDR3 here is CAVSDDDRMNTEAFF. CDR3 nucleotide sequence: TGTGCCGTCAGTGACGATGACCGTATGAACACTGAAGCTTTCTTT.

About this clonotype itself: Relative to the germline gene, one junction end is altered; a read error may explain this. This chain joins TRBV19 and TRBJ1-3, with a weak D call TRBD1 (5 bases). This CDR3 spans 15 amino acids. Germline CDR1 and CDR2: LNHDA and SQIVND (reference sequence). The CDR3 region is CASSTGLISGNAIYF. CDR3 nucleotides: TGTGCCAGTAGTACAGGGCTCATCTCTGGAAACGCCATATATTTT. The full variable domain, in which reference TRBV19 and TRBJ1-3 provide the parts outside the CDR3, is DGGITQSPKYLFRKEGQNVTLSCEQNLNHDAMYWYRQDPGQGLRLIYYSQIVNDFQKGDIAEGYSVSREKKESFPLTVTSAQKNPTAFYLCASSTGLISGNAIYFGEGSWLTVV.

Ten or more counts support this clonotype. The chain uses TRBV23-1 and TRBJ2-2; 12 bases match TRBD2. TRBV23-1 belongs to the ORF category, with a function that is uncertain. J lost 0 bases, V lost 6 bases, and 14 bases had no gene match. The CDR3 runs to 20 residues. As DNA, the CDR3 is TGCGCCAGCAGCCCGACCCCCCCCGGACTAGCGGGATCGAACACCGGGGAGCTGTTTTTT. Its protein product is CASSPTPPGLAGSNTGELFF.

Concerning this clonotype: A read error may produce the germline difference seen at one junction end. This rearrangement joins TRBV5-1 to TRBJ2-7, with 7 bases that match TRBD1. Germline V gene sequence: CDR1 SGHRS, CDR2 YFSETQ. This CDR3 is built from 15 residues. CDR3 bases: TGCGCCGGCAGCTCGAGACAGGGCCAATCCTACGAGCAGTACTTC. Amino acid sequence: CAGSSRQGQSYEQYF. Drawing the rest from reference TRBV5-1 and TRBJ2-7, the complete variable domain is KAGVTQTPRYLIKTRGQQVTLSCSPISGHRSVSWYQQTPGQGLQFLFEYFSETQRNKGNFPGRFSGRQFSNSRSEMNVSTLELGDSALYLCAGSSRQGQSYEQYFGPGTRLTVT.

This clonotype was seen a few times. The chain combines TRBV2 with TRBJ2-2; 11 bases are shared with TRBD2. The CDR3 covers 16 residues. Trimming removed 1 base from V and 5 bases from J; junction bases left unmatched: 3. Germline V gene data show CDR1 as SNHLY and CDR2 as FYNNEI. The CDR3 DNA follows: TGTGCCAGCAGTGAAGGACTAGCGGGAAATACCGGGGAGCTGTTTTTT. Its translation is CASSEGLAGNTGELFF.

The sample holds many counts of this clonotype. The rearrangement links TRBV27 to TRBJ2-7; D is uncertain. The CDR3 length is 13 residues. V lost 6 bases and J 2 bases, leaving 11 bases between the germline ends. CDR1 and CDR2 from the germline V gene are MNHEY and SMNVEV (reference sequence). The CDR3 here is CASSSSGPYEQYF. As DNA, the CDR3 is TGTGCCAGCAGCTCGTCCGGCCCCTACGAGCAGTACTTC.

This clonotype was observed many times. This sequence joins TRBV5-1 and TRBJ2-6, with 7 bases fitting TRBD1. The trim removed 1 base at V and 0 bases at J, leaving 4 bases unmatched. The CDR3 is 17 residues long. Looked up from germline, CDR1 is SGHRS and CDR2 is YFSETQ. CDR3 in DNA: TGCGCCAGCAGCTTGCAGGGACAGTACTCTGGGGCCAACGTCCTGACTTTC. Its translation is CASSLQGQYSGANVLTF.

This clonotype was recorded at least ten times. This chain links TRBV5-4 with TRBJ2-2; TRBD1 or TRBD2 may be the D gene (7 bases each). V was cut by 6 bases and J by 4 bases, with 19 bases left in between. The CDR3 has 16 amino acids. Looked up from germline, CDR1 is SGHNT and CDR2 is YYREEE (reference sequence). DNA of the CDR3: TGTGCCAGCAAAAGGGAGGGGACAGATTCCACCGGGGAGCTGTTTTTT. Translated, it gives CASKREGTDSTGELFF.